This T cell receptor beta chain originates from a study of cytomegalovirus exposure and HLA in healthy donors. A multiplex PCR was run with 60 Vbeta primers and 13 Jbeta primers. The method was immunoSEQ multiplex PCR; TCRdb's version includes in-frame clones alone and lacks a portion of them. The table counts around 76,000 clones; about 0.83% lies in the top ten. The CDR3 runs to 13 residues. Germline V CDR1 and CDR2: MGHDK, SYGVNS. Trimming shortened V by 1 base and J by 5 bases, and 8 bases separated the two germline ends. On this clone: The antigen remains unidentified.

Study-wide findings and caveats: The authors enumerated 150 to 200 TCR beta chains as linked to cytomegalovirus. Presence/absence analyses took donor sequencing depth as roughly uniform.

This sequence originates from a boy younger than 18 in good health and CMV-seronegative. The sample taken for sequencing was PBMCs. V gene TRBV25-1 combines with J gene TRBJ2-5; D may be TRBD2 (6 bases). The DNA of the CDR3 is TGTGCCAGCAGTGAATTGGGGAGGGAGACCCAGTACTTC. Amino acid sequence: CASSELGRETQYF.